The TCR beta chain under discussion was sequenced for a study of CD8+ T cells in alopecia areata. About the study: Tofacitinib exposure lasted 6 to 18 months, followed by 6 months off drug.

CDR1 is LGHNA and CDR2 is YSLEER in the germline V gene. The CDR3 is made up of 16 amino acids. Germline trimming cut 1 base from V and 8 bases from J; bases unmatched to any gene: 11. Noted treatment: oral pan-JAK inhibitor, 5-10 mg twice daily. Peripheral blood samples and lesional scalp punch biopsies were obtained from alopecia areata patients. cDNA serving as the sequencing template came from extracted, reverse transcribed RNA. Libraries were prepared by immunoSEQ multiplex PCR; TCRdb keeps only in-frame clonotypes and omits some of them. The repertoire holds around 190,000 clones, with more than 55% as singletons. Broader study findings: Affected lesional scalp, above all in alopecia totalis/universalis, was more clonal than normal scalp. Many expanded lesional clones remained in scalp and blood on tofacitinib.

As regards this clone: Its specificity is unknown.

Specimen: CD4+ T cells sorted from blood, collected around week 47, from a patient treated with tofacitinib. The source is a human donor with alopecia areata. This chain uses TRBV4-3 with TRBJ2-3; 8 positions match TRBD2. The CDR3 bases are TGCGCCAGCAGCCAAGGGAGCGGGGGCCTACTGTTTACGCAGTATTTT. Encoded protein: CASSQGSGGLLFTQYF.